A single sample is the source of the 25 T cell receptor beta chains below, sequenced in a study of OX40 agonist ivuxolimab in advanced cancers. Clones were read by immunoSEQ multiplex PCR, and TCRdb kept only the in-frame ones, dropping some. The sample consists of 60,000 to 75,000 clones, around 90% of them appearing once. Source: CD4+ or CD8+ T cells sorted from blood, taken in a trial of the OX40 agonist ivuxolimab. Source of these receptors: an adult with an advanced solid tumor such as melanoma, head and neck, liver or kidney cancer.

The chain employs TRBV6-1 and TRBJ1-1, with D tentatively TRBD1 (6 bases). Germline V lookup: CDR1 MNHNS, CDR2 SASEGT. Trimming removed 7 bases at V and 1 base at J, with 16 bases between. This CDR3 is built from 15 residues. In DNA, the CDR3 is TGTGCCAGCAATCGGGGGGCGAGGGCGAACACTGAAGCTTTCTTT. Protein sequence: CASNRGARANTEAFF.

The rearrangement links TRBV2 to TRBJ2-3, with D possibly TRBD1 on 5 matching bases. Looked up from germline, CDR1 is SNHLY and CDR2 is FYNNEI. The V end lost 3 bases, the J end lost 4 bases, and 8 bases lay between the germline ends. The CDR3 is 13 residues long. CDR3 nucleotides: TGTGCCAGCAGTGACAGGGTCCCAGATACGCAGTATTTT. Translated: CASSDRVPDTQYF.

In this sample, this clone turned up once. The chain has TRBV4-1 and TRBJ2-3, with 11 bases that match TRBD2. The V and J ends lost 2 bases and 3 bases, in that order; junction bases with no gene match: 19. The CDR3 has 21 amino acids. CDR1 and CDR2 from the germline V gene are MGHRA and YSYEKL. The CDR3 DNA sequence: TGCGCCAGCAGCCAAAACCCGGGGGGATTGGGACTAGCGGCCATAACAGATACGCAGTATTTT. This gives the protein CASSQNPGGLGLAAITDTQYF.

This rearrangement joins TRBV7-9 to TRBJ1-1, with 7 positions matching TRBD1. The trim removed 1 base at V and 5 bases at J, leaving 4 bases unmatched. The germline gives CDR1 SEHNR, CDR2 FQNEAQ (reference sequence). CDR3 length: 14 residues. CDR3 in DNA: TGTGCCAGCAGCTTAGGACAGGGCCGAACTGAAGCTTTCTTT. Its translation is CASSLGQGRTEAFF.

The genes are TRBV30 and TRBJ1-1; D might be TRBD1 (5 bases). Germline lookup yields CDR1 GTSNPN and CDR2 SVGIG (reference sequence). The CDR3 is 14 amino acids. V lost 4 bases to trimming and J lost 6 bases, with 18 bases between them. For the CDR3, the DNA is TGTGCCTGGAACCGGGACGGGGGTTACGCTGAAGCTTTCTTT. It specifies CAWNRDGGYAEAFF.

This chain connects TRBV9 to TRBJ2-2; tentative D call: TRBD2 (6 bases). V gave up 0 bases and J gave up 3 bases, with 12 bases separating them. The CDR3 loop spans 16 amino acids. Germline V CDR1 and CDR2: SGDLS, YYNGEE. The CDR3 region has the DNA TGTGCCAGCAGCGTAGACCCGGGAGTGTACACCGGGGAGCTGTTTTTT. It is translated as CASSVDPGVYTGELFF. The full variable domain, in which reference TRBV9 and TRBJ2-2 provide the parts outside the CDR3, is DSGVTQTPKHLITATGQRVTLRCSPRSGDLSVYWYQQSLDQGLQFLIQYYNGEERAKGNILERFSAQQFPDLHSELNLSSLELGDSALYFCASSVDPGVYTGELFFGEGSRLTVL.

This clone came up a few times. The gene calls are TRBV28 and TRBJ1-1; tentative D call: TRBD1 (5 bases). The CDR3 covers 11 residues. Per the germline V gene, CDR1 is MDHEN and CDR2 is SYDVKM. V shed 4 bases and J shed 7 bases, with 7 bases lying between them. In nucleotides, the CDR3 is TGTGCCAGCAGTTACAGGCTTGAAGCTTTCTTT. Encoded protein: CASSYRLEAFF.

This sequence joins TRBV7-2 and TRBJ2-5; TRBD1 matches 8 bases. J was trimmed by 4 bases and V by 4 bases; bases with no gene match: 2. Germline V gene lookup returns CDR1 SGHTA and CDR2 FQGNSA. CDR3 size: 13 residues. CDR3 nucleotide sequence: TGTGCCAGCAGCTACGGACAGGGAGAGACCCAGTACTTC. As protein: CASSYGQGETQYF. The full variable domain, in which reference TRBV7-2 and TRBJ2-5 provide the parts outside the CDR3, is GAGVSQSPSNKVTEKGKDVELRCDPISGHTALYWYRQSLGQGLEFLIYFQGNSAPDKSGLPSDRFSAERTGGSVSTLTIQRTQQEDSAVYLCASSYGQGETQYFGPGTRLLVL.

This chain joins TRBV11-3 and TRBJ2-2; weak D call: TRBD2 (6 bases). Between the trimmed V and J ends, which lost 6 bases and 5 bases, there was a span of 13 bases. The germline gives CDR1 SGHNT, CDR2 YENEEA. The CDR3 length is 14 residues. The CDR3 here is CASSRLEGTGELFF. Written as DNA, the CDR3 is TGTGCCAGCAGTCGACTAGAGGGAACCGGGGAGCTGTTTTTT.

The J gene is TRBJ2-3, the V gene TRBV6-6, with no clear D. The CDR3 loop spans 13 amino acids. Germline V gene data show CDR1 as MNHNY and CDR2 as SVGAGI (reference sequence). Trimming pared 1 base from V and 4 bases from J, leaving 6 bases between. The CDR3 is CASSYFSSDTQYF. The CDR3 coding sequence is TGTGCCAGCAGTTACTTTAGCTCAGATACGCAGTATTTT.

The CDR3 is CASSRVENQPQHF. The CDR3 coding sequence is TGTGCCAGCAGCCGGGTCGAGAATCAGCCCCAGCATTTT. V gene TRBV19 combines with J gene TRBJ1-5; D is unclear. The CDR3 length is 13 residues. The germline V and J ends were trimmed by 9 bases and 4 bases, with 13 bases remaining between them. CDR1 and CDR2 from the germline V gene are LNHDA and SQIVND (reference sequence). Full variable domain (rest looked up from reference TRBV19 and TRBJ1-5): DGGITQSPKYLFRKEGQNVTLSCEQNLNHDAMYWYRQDPGQGLRLIYYSQIVNDFQKGDIAEGYSVSREKKESFPLTVTSAQKNPTAFYLCASSRVENQPQHFGDGTRLSIL.

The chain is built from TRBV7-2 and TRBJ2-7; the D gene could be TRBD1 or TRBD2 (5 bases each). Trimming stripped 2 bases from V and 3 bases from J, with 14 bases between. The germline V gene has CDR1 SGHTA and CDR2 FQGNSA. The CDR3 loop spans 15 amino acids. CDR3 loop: CASSLSWDGVYEQYF. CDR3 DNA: TGTGCCAGCAGCTTATCCTGGGACGGAGTCTACGAGCAGTACTTC. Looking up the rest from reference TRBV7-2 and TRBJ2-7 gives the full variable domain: GAGVSQSPSNKVTEKGKDVELRCDPISGHTALYWYRQSLGQGLEFLIYFQGNSAPDKSGLPSDRFSAERTGGSVSTLTIQRTQQEDSAVYLCASSLSWDGVYEQYFGPGTRLTVT.

CDR3: CAWSGGDTDTQYF. The CDR3 coding sequence is TGTGCCTGGAGCGGCGGAGACACAGATACGCAGTATTTT. The chain recombines TRBV30 with TRBJ2-3; D gene unclear. Germline CDR1 reads GTSNPN; CDR2 reads SVGIG (reference sequence). The CDR3 sequence is 13 residues long. Between the trimmed V and J ends, which lost 3 bases and 2 bases, there was a span of 9 bases.

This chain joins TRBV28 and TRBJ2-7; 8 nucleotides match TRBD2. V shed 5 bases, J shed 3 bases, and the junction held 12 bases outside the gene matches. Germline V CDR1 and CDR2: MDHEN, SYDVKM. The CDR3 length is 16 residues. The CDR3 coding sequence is TGTGCCAGCAGTCCGGGACTAGACGTGACTAGCTACGAGCAGTACTTC. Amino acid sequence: CASSPGLDVTSYEQYF. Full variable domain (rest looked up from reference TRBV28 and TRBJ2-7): DVKVTQSSRYLVKRTGEKVFLECVQDMDHENMFWYRQDPGLGLRLIYFSYDVKMKEKGDIPEGYSVSREKKERFSLILESASTNQTSMYLCASSPGLDVTSYEQYFGPGTRLTVT.

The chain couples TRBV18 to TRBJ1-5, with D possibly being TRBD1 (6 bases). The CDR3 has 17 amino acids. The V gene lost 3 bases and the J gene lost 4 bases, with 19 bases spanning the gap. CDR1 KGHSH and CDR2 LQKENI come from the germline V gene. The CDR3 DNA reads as TGTGCCAGCTCACCCGCCAACGGAAACAGGGCTAATCAGCCCCAGCATTTT. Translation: CASSPANGNRANQPQHF.

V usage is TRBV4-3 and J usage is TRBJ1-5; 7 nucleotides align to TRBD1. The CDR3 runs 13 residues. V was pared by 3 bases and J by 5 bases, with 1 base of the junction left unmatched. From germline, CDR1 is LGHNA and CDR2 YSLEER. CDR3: CASSHTGDQPQHF. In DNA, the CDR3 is TGCGCCAGCAGCCACACAGGGGATCAGCCCCAGCATTTT.

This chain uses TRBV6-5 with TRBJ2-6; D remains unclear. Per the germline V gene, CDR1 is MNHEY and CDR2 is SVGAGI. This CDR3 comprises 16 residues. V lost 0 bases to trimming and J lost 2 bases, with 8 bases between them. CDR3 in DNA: TGTGCCAGCAGTTACTCAAATTACCCTGGGGCCAACGTCCTGACTTTC. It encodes CASSYSNYPGANVLTF.

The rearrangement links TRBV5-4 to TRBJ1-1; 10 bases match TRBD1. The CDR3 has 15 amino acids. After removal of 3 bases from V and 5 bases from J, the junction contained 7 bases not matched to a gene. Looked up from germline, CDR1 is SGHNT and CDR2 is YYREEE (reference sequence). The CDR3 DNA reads TGTGCCAGCAGCTCCACTGACAGGGGGCGAACTGAAGCTTTCTTT. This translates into CASSSTDRGRTEAFF.

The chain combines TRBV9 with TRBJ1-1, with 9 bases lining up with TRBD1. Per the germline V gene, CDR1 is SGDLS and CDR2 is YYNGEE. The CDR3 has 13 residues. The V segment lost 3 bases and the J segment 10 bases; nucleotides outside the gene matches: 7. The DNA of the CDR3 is TGTGCCAGCAGCGGTGGGACAGGGTCTGGAGCTTTCTTT. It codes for CASSGGTGSGAFF.

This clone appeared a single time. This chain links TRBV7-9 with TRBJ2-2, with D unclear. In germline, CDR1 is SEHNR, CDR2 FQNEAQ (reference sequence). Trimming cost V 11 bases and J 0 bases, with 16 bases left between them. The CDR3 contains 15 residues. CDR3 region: CAVLRAATNTGELFF. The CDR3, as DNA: TGTGCCGTTCTAAGGGCCGCGACGAACACCGGGGAGCTGTTTTTT.

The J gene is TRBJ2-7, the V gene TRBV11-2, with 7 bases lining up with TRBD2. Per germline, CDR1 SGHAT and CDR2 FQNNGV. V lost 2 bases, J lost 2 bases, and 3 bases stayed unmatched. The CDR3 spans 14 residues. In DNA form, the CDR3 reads TGTGCCAGCAGCTTATTCCGGGGGGCCTACGAGCAGTACTTC. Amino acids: CASSLFRGAYEQYF.

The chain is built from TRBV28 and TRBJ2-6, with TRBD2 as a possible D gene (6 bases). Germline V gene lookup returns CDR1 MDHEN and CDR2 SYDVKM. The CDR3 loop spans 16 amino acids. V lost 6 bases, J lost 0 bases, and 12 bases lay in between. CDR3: CASSGTANSGANVLTF. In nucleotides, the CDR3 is TGTGCCAGCAGCGGGACTGCAAACTCTGGGGCCAACGTCCTGACTTTC. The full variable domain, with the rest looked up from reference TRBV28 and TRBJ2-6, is DVKVTQSSRYLVKRTGEKVFLECVQDMDHENMFWYRQDPGLGLRLIYFSYDVKMKEKGDIPEGYSVSREKKERFSLILESASTNQTSMYLCASSGTANSGANVLTFGAGSRLTVL.

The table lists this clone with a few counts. In nucleotides, the CDR3 is TGCAGCGCCGAAGCGGGGGGCGCAGATACGCAGTATTTT. Encoded protein: CSAEAGGADTQYF. The chain uses TRBV29-1 and TRBJ2-3; TRBD2 aligns across 9 bases. Germline V gene lookup returns CDR1 SQVTM and CDR2 ANQGSEA. V lost 7 bases, J lost 4 bases, and 6 bases stayed unmatched. This CDR3 contains 13 residues.

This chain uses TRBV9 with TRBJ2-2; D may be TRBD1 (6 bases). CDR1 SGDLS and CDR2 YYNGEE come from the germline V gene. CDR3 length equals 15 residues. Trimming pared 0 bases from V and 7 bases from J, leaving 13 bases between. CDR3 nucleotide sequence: TGTGCCAGCAGCGTAGGCGTTCCAGGGGTCGGGGAGCTGTTTTTT. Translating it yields CASSVGVPGVGELFF.

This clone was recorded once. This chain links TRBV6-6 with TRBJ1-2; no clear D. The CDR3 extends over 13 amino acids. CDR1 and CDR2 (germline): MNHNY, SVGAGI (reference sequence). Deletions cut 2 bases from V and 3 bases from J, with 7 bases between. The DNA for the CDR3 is TGTGCCAGCAGTTACAACCCGGACTATGGCTACACCTTC. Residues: CASSYNPDYGYTF.